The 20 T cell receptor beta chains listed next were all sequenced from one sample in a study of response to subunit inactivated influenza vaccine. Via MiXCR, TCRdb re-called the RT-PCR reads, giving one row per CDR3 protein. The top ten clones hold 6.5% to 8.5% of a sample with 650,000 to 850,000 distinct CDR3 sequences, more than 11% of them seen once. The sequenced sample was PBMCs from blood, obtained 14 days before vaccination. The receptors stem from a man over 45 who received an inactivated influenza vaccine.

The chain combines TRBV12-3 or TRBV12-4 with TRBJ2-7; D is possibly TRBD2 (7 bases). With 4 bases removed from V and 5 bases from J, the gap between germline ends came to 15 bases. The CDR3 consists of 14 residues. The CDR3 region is CASSSYREGNEQYF. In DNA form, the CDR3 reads TGTGCCAGCAGTTCCTACAGGGAGGGAAACGAGCAGTACTTC.

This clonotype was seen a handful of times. For the CDR3, the DNA is TGTGCCAGCAGCTTAGCGGCTCAGGATGAGCAGTTCTTC. Protein: CASSLAAQDEQFF. V usage is TRBV7-9 and J usage is TRBJ2-1; D not certain. This CDR3 is built from 13 residues. Germline V gene lookup returns CDR1 SEHNR and CDR2 FQNEAQ (reference sequence). The V end lost 0 bases, the J end lost 8 bases, and 8 bases lay between the germline ends.

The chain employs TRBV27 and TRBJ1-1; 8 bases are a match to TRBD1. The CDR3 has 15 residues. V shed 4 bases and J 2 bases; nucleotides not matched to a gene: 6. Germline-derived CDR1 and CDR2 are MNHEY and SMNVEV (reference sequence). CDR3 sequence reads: CASSSPGQDNTEAFF. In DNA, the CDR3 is TGTGCCAGCAGTTCACCGGGACAGGATAACACTGAAGCTTTCTTT.

DNA for the CDR3: TGCGCCAGCAGCTTGGAGGCCAGCTCCTACGAGCAGTACTTC. Protein product: CASSLEASSYEQYF. The J gene is TRBJ2-7, the V gene TRBV5-1, with D unresolved. V lost 0 bases and J lost 0, with 7 bases in between. CDR1 SGHRS and CDR2 YFSETQ come from the germline V gene. The CDR3 covers 14 residues.

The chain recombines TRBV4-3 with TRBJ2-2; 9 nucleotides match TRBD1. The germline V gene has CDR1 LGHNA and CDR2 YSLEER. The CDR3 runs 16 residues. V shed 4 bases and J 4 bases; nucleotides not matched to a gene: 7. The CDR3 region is CASSPGQGWGTGELFF. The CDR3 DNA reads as TGCGCCAGCAGCCCAGGACAGGGGTGGGGCACCGGGGAGCTGTTTTTT.

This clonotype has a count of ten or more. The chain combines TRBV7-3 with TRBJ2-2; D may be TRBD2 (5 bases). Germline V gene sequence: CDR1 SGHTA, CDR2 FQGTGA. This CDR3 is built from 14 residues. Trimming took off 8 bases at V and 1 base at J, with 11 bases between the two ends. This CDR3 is CASAREGNTGELFF. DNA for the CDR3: TGTGCCAGCGCGCGAGAGGGGAACACCGGGGAGCTGTTTTTT.

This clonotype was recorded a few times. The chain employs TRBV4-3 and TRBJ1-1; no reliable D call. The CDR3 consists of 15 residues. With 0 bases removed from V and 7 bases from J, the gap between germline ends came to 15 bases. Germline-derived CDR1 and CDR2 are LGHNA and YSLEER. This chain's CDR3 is CASSQDRTSTGEAFF. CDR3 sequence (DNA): TGCGCCAGCAGCCAAGATAGGACGTCAACGGGTGAAGCTTTCTTT.

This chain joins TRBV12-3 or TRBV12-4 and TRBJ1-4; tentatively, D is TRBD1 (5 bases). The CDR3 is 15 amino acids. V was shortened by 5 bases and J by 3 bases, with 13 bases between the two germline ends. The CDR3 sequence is CASSPLGGANEKLFF. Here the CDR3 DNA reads TGTGCCAGCAGTCCCCTGGGGGGGGCTAATGAAAAACTGTTTTTT.

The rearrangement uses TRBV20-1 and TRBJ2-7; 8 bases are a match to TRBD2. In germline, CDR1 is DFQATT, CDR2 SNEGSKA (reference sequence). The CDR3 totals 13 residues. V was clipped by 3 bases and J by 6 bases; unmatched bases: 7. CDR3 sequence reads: CSASGGAGLEQYF. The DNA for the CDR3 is TGCAGTGCTAGCGGGGGGGCGGGACTCGAGCAGTACTTC.

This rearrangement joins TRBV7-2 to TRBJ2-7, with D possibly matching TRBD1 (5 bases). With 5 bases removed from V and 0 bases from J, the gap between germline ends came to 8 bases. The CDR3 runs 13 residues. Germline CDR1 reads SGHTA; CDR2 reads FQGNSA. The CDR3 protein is CASSRQRSYEQYF. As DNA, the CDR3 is TGTGCCAGCAGCAGACAGCGCTCCTACGAGCAGTACTTC.

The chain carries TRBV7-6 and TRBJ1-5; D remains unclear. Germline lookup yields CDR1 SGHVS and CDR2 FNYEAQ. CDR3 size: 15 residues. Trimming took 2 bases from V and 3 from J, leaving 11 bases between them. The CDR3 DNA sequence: TGTGCCAGCAGCTTACGGCCTGGGGACAATCAGCCCCAGCATTTT. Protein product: CASSLRPGDNQPQHF.

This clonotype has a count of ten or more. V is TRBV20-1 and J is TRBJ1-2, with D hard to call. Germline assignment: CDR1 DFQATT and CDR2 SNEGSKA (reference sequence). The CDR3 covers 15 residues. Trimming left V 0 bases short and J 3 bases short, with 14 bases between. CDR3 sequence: CSARDHGNAHYGYTF. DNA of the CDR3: TGCAGTGCTAGAGATCATGGCAATGCGCACTATGGCTACACCTTC.

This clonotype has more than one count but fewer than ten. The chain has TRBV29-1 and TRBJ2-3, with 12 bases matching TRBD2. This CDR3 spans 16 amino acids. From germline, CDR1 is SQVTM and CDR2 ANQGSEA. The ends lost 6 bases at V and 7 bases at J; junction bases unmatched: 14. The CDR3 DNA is TGCAGCGTCCGCCATCGACTAGCGGGAGAGCACAATACGCAGTATTTT. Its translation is CSVRHRLAGEHNTQYF.

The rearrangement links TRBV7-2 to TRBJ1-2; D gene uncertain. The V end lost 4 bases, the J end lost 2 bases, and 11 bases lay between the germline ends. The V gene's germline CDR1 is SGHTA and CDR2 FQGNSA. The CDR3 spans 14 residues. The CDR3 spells CASSSMLGNYGYTF. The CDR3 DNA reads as TGTGCCAGCAGCTCTATGCTGGGGAACTATGGCTACACCTTC.

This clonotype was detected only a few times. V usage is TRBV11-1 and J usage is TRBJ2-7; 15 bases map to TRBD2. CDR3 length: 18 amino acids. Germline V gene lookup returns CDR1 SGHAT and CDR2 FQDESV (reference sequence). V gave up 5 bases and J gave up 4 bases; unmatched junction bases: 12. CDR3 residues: CASSTHTIGTSGRYEQYF. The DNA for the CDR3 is TGTGCCAGCAGCACCCATACGATCGGGACTAGCGGGAGGTACGAGCAGTACTTC.

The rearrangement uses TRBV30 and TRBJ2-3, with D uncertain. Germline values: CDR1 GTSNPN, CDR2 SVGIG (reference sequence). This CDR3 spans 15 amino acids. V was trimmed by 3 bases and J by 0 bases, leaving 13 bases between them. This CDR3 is CAWSLDPTSTDTQYF. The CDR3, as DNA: TGTGCCTGGAGCCTGGACCCAACTAGCACAGATACGCAGTATTTT.

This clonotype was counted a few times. The CDR3 nucleotides are TGTGCCAGCAGCTTATATAGGTTATTGGCGGGAGGTCAAGAGACCCAGTACTTC. It translates to CASSLYRLLAGGQETQYF. The chain employs TRBV7-8 and TRBJ2-5, with TRBD2 matching over 8 bases. In germline, CDR1 is SGHVS, CDR2 FQNEAQ. CDR3 length: 18 amino acids. With 2 bases clipped from V and 2 bases from J, the junction kept 13 bases outside the gene matches.

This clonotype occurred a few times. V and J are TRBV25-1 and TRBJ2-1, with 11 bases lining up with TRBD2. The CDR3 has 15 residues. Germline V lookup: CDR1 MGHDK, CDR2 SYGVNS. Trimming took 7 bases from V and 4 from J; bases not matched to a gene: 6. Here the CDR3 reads CASTRTSGQYNEQFF. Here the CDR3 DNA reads TGTGCCAGCACCAGGACTAGCGGGCAGTACAATGAGCAGTTCTTC. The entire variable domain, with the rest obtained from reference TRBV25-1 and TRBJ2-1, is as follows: EADIYQTPRYLVIGTGKKITLECSQTMGHDKMYWYQQDPGMELHLIHYSYGVNSTEKGDLSSESTVSRIRTEHFPLTLESARPSHTSQYLCASTRTSGQYNEQFFGPGTRLTVL.

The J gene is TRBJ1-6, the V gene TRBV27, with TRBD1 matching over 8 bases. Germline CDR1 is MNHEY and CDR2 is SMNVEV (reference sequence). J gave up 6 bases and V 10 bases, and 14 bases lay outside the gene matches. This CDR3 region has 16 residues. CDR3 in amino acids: CAKSLGQATINSPLHF. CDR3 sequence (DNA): TGTGCCAAATCTCTGGGACAGGCAACAATTAATTCACCCCTCCACTTT.

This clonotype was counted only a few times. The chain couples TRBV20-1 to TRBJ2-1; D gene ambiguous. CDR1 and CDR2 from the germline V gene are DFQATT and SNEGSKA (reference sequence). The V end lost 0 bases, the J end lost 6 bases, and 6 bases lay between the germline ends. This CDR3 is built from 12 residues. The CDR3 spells CSARDGTNEQFF. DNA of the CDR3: TGCAGTGCTAGAGATGGCACCAATGAGCAGTTCTTC.